The 30 T cell receptor beta chains below come from one sample, sequenced in a study of neurological immune-mediated disorders. Noted time point: longitudinal time-point 3. MiXCR, run by TCRdb on the 5' RACE reads, gives a single entry per CDR3 protein. The table lists about 53,000 distinct CDR3 sequences, approximately 9.2% of them singletons. Sequenced material: PBMCs. These receptors came from a woman between 40 and 55 years old in good health.

Many counts were recorded for this clonotype. The V and J genes are TRBV20-1 and TRBJ1-4; TRBD1 agrees at 7 bases. The CDR3 contains 14 residues. V shed 6 bases and J 5 bases; nucleotides not matched to a gene: 9. Germline V gives CDR1 DFQATT, CDR2 SNEGSKA (reference sequence). CDR3 residues: CSARDRPTNEKLFF. The CDR3, as DNA: TGCAGTGCCCGGGACAGACCCACGAATGAAAAACTGTTTTTT.

This clonotype occurred many times. The genes are TRBV12-3 or TRBV12-4 and TRBJ2-5; TRBD1 matches 7 bases. V shed 5 bases, J shed 1 base, and the junction held 1 base outside the gene matches. The CDR3 totals 13 residues. This chain's CDR3 is CASSRDSQETQYF. In DNA, the CDR3 is TGTGCCAGCAGTCGGGACAGCCAAGAGACCCAGTACTTC.

This clonotype was seen many times. The CDR3, as DNA: TGTGCCTGGAGTCCCTTACAGGGGATCACTGAAGCTTTCTTT. Translating it yields CAWSPLQGITEAFF. The chain couples TRBV30 to TRBJ1-1; 7 positions match TRBD1. J was trimmed by 4 bases and V by 2 bases; bases with no gene match: 7. CDR1 and CDR2 from the germline V gene are GTSNPN and SVGIG (reference sequence). CDR3 length equals 14 residues.

This clonotype was observed a handful of times. V usage is TRBV29-1 and J usage is TRBJ2-2; D unclear. The CDR3 consists of 13 residues. Germline-derived CDR1 and CDR2 are SQVTM and ANQGSEA. V lost 2 bases to trimming and J lost 2 bases, with 6 bases between them. CDR3 sequence: CSVELRNTGELFF. Here the CDR3 DNA reads TGCAGCGTTGAATTGCGTAACACCGGGGAGCTGTTTTTT.

This clonotype was detected many times. The rearrangement links TRBV14 to TRBJ2-3, with 10 bases identical to TRBD2. V lost 5 bases to trimming and J lost 4 bases; unmatched junction nucleotides: 6. The CDR3 loop spans 15 amino acids. The germline CDR1 and CDR2 sequences are SGHDN and FVKESK. The CDR3, as DNA: TGTGCCAGCAGCTTTTCGCTAGCGGGAGCAGATACGCAGTATTTT. Protein sequence: CASSFSLAGADTQYF. Using reference TRBV14 and TRBJ2-3 for the parts outside the CDR3, the full variable domain is EAGVTQFPSHSVIEKGQTVTLRCDPISGHDNLYWYRRVMGKEIKFLLHFVKESKQDESGMPNNRFLAERTGGTYSTLKVQPAELEDSGVYFCASSFSLAGADTQYFGPGTRLTVL.

This clonotype was recorded many times. This chain uses TRBV9 with TRBJ2-7; D call uncertain. V lost 0 bases, J lost 0 bases, and 10 bases lay in between. This CDR3 is 15 amino acids long. The germline V gene has CDR1 SGDLS and CDR2 YYNGEE. CDR3 loop: CASSVGGESSYEQYF. The CDR3 nucleotides read TGTGCCAGCAGCGTAGGAGGCGAGAGCTCCTACGAGCAGTACTTC.

This clonotype was picked up many times. The V call is TRBV20-1, the J call TRBJ2-7; 7 nucleotides agree with TRBD1. The germline gives CDR1 DFQATT, CDR2 SNEGSKA (reference sequence). J gave up 5 bases and V 3 bases, and 10 bases lay outside the gene matches. The CDR3 runs to 14 residues. CDR3 DNA: TGCAGTGCTAGCCGGGATACAGGGGCCCACGAGCAGTACTTC. Translated: CSASRDTGAHEQYF.

This clonotype was counted many times. This chain joins TRBV20-1 and TRBJ1-5, with D perhaps TRBD1 (5 bases). The V gene's germline CDR1 is DFQATT and CDR2 SNEGSKA (reference sequence). The CDR3 has 14 amino acids. Trimming removed 4 bases from V and 8 bases from J, with 18 bases in between. CDR3 nucleotides: TGCAGTGCTAAGTCGGACGGGGACTGGGAGCCCCAGCATTTT. Protein: CSAKSDGDWEPQHF.

This clonotype was recorded at least ten times. This chain links TRBV2 with TRBJ2-5; TRBD2 agrees at 8 bases. The ends lost 4 bases at V and 4 bases at J; junction bases unmatched: 2. Per the germline V gene, CDR1 is SNHLY and CDR2 is FYNNEI. CDR3 length equals 13 residues. The CDR3 reads CASSGLAIETQYF. The CDR3 DNA follows: TGTGCCAGCAGTGGACTAGCGATAGAGACCCAGTACTTC.

This clonotype was picked up many times. The chain carries TRBV7-2 and TRBJ2-5; TRBD1 is a possible D gene (6 bases). The germline V gene has CDR1 SGHTA and CDR2 FQGNSA. With 5 bases removed from V and 2 bases from J, the gap between germline ends came to 15 bases. CDR3 length equals 15 residues. CDR3 coding DNA: TGTGCCAGCAGCCGCAATCAGGGGCTACAAGAGACCCAGTACTTC. Protein product: CASSRNQGLQETQYF.

At least ten counts were recorded for this clonotype. The V and J genes are TRBV7-9 and TRBJ1-6; TRBD1 might be the D (6 bases). The V and J ends lost 5 bases and 18 bases respectively, with 23 bases between them. CDR3 length: 14 amino acids. The germline V gene encodes CDR1 SEHNR and CDR2 FQNEAQ (reference sequence). This CDR3 reads CASSTGDTPSEHHF. As DNA, the CDR3 is TGTGCCAGCAGCACCGGGGACACCCCCTCGGAACACCACTTT.

This clonotype was detected ten times or more. The chain uses TRBV10-1 and TRBJ2-7, with 7 bases matching TRBD2. V gave up 4 bases and J gave up 4 bases; unmatched junction bases: 4. This CDR3 spans 13 amino acids. Per germline, CDR1 WNHNN and CDR2 SYGVQD (reference sequence). CDR3 sequence: CASSGSGRYEQYF. The CDR3 DNA reads as TGCGCCAGCAGTGGATCCGGGAGGTACGAGCAGTACTTC.

As for this clonotype: Relative to the germline gene, one junction end is altered; a read error may explain this. The chain joins TRBV7-8 to TRBJ2-2; the D gene could be TRBD1 or TRBD2 (5 bases each). The CDR3 spans 16 residues. CDR1 is SGHVS and CDR2 is FQNEAQ in the germline V gene. The CDR3 DNA follows: TGTGTCAGCAGCTTTCGAGAACTAGGTGGGACCGGGGAGCGGTTTTTT. This codes for CVSSFRELGGTGERFF.

The rearrangement uses TRBV5-1 and TRBJ2-1; 7 bases line up with TRBD2. The germline CDR1 and CDR2 sequences are SGHRS and YFSETQ. J lost 0 bases, V lost 0 bases, and 6 bases had no gene match. CDR3 size: 17 residues. CDR3 sequence: CASSLDSSGSSYNEQFF. As DNA, the CDR3 is TGCGCCAGCAGCTTGGATTCTAGCGGAAGCTCCTACAATGAGCAGTTCTTC.

This clonotype was counted many times. This chain connects TRBV24-1 to TRBJ2-3, with D unclear. The germline V and J ends were trimmed by 5 bases and 2 bases, with 4 bases remaining between them. The CDR3 runs 12 residues. Germline CDR1 reads KGHDR; CDR2 reads SFDVKD. In nucleotides, the CDR3 is TGTGCCACCAGTGGTCTCACAGATACGCAGTATTTT. The encoded protein is CATSGLTDTQYF.

The chain carries TRBV19 and TRBJ2-2; perhaps TRBD1 as D (6 bases). V was trimmed by 7 bases and J by 4 bases, leaving 10 bases between them. This CDR3 is built from 13 residues. The germline CDR1 and CDR2 sequences are LNHDA and SQIVND (reference sequence). CDR3 sequence reads: CASTRTVTGELFF. Written as DNA, the CDR3 is TGTGCCAGTACGAGGACAGTCACCGGGGAGCTGTTTTTT.

This clonotype was counted many times. This sequence joins TRBV5-5 and TRBJ1-4; no clear D. This CDR3 has 15 amino acids. The germline V gene encodes CDR1 SGHKS and CDR2 YYEKEE (reference sequence). The V and J ends lost 1 base and 4 bases respectively, with 11 bases between them. The CDR3 loop reads CASSLLGGYNEKLFF. The CDR3 coding sequence is TGTGCCAGCAGCTTGTTGGGTGGCTATAATGAAAAACTGTTTTTT.

As for this clonotype: This may come from a read error, since a much larger clone is one base off. V and J are TRBV6-1 and TRBJ1-2; a weak D match, TRBD1 (5 bases). The CDR3 runs 13 residues. Germline-derived CDR1 and CDR2 are MNHNS and SASEGT. The CDR3 region is CANSRIGDGGYTF. CDR3 DNA: TGTGCCAACAGTCGAATAGGGGACGGTGGCTACACCTTC.

This clonotype was recorded at least ten times. The chain links TRBV5-5 to TRBJ2-1; D not resolved. There are 15 residues in the CDR3. V gave up 3 bases and J gave up 9 bases, with 19 bases separating them. Per the germline V gene, CDR1 is SGHKS and CDR2 is YYEKEE (reference sequence). DNA for the CDR3: TGTGCCAGCAGCTGGCCGAAGGCCCCTGGCAGTGAGCAGTTCTTC. It encodes CASSWPKAPGSEQFF.

At least ten counts were recorded for this clonotype. The chain employs TRBV5-5 and TRBJ1-1; D ambiguous. The germline V gene encodes CDR1 SGHKS and CDR2 YYEKEE (reference sequence). V was pared by 0 bases and J by 6 bases, with 15 bases between. CDR3 length: 15 amino acids. The CDR3 reads CASSLVAGGLSEAFF. The CDR3 bases are TGTGCCAGCAGCTTGGTGGCGGGTGGTTTGTCTGAAGCTTTCTTT.

This clonotype was observed at least ten times. This chain uses TRBV10-3 with TRBJ1-2; 7 positions agree with TRBD1. The CDR3 loop spans 14 amino acids. Germline V gives CDR1 ENHRY, CDR2 SYGVKD. V shed 6 bases and J 4 bases; nucleotides not matched to a gene: 8. CDR3 DNA: TGTGCCATCAGGAGGGACAGCCACCTCTATGGCTACACCTTC. It translates to CAIRRDSHLYGYTF.

There are many counts of this clonotype. The chain links TRBV1 to TRBJ1-2; no check of the table's D call, TRBD1, against the DNA was made. TRBV1 is marked as a pseudogene. The CDR3 is 13 amino acids. The CDR3 sequence: CTSRLRGVCGYTF. CDR3 DNA sequence: TGCACCAGCAGATTAAGGGGGGTCTGTGGCTACACCTTC.

This clonotype has at least ten counts. CDR3 sequence reads: CATYATGGTGELFF. The CDR3 DNA sequence: TGTGCCACCTACGCGACAGGGGGCACCGGGGAGCTGTTTTTT. The chain combines TRBV6-5 with TRBJ2-2, with 9 bases aligning to TRBD1. CDR1 MNHEY and CDR2 SVGAGI come from the germline V gene. The V gene end was trimmed by 10 bases and the J gene end by 4 bases; junction bases not matched to a gene: 7. The CDR3 loop spans 14 amino acids.

This clonotype has ten or more counts. The chain has TRBV5-1 and TRBJ2-5, with D uncertain. The CDR3 is 17 residues long. From germline, CDR1 is SGHRS and CDR2 YFSETQ. Trimming stripped 5 bases from V and 5 bases from J, with 25 bases between. The CDR3 DNA follows: TGCGCCAGCAGGGGGAACCGGGCAGAACCTGGGTCGGAGACCCAGTACTTC. Translation gives CASRGNRAEPGSETQYF.

There are many counts of this clonotype. The chain uses TRBV10-3 and TRBJ1-1; D ambiguous. Trimming cost V 8 bases and J 4 bases, with 17 bases left between them. The length of the CDR3 is 14 residues. Germline CDR1 ENHRY, CDR2 SYGVKD. CDR3 protein: CAIGSAGRGTEAFF. Written as DNA, the CDR3 is TGTGCCATCGGAAGCGCCGGGCGTGGCACTGAAGCTTTCTTT.

At least ten counts were recorded for this clonotype. The CDR3 DNA reads TGTGCCACCAGTGTAAAGAGGGAAAGGTCCGCTGGCTACACCTTC. Translation gives CATSVKRERSAGYTF. The chain has TRBV24-1 and TRBJ1-2; D gene unclear. Trimming took off 5 bases at V and 7 bases at J, with 19 bases between the two ends. Germline V gene sequence: CDR1 KGHDR, CDR2 SFDVKD. This CDR3 spans 15 amino acids.

This clonotype has a single count. V and J are TRBV12-3 or TRBV12-4 and TRBJ2-3; the match to TRBD2 covers 12 bases. The CDR3 extends over 18 amino acids. V lost 10 bases to trimming and J lost 2 bases; unmatched junction nucleotides: 16. The CDR3 spells CANSNLTLAGGSTDTQYF. The CDR3 DNA follows: TGTGCCAACAGCAACCTCACTCTAGCGGGAGGGTCCACAGATACGCAGTATTTT.

This clonotype was recorded at least ten times. This chain joins TRBV7-8 and TRBJ1-6, with 7 bases fitting TRBD1. With V trimmed by 5 bases and J by 8 bases, 9 bases remained unmatched. The CDR3 length is 15 residues. In germline, CDR1 is SGHVS, CDR2 FQNEAQ. The CDR3 protein is CASSLRTGRDSPLHF. As DNA, the CDR3 is TGTGCCAGCAGCCTGCGGACAGGCCGCGATTCACCCCTCCACTTT.

This clonotype appeared many times. The V call is TRBV5-1, the J call TRBJ1-1; D is unclear. Trimming cost V 3 bases and J 7 bases, with 10 bases left between them. Germline CDR1 SGHRS, CDR2 YFSETQ. The CDR3 spans 12 residues. This CDR3 reads CASSSGTIEAFF. DNA for the CDR3: TGCGCCAGCAGCTCGGGCACCATTGAAGCTTTCTTT.

This clonotype was detected ten times or more. The chain joins TRBV20-1 to TRBJ2-7; 7 bases match TRBD2. There are 16 residues in the CDR3. Germline CDR1 and CDR2: DFQATT and SNEGSKA (reference sequence). V trimming: 0 bases; J trimming: 2 bases; junction bases outside the gene matches: 10. This chain's CDR3 is CSARDLLGGETYEQYF. The CDR3 coding sequence is TGCAGTGCTAGAGATCTTTTGGGAGGGGAGACCTACGAGCAGTACTTC.